The clone carrying this T cell receptor beta chain was seen many times. Its antigen is unidentified. V was clipped by 5 bases and J by 1 base; unmatched bases: 8. This CDR3 region has 15 residues. Per germline, CDR1 DFQATT and CDR2 SNEGSKA (reference sequence). The sample comes from a study of response to subunit inactivated influenza vaccine. Study findings and constraints: That few new T cells are recruited by each seasonal influenza vaccination was the authors' suggestion.

Each CDR3 protein is one row after TCRdb ran MiXCR on the RT-PCR reads. The table records fewer than 700,000 distinct CDR3 sequences, over 10% of them present only once. V gene TRBV20-1 combines with J gene TRBJ2-1; 7 bases agree with TRBD2. The TCR originated in a man in his forties or fifties who received an inactivated influenza vaccine. The material was PBMCs from blood, obtained roughly 47 days after vaccination. The CDR3 loop is CSAPLLGRSYNEQFF. The DNA of the CDR3 is TGCAGTGCTCCCCTTCTCGGGAGGTCCTACAATGAGCAGTTCTTC.